Below, one T cell receptor (beta chain) is given with its context. CDR3 size: 14 residues. The germline V gene has CDR1 SGHTA and CDR2 FQGNSA. The germline V and J ends were trimmed by 5 bases and 4 bases, with 13 bases remaining between them. This sample was included in a study of patients and donors after allogeneic stem cell transplantation. In TCRdb, the RT-PCR reads were re-called with MiXCR into one record per CDR3 protein. The sample has around 200,000 distinct CDR3 sequences, about 38% seen once. The chain employs TRBV7-2 and TRBJ2-3, with D maybe TRBD2 (5 bases). The receptor's source is a human donor who was either an allogeneic HSCT recipient or a stem cell or donor lymphocyte infusion donor (not recorded which). It is not recorded whose cells these are; they may come from a transplant donor. Sequenced material: blood, either unsorted or a sorted T cell fraction (not recorded which). The CDR3 spells CASSPIPGADTQYF. The CDR3 nucleotides are TGTGCCAGCAGCCCTATTCCCGGGGCAGATACGCAGTATTTT.